Reported below is one T cell receptor beta chain. This record belongs to a study of regulatory T cells in long-lasting Graves disease. Specified time point: newly diagnosed GD, antithyroid drugs for less than 3 months. Extracted PBMC RNA gave rise to the TCR library. Trimming at V came to 4 bases and at J to 5 bases, leaving 14 bases not matched to a gene. Germline assignment: CDR1 MGHRA and CDR2 YSYEKL. This CDR3 region has 20 residues. To make TCR beta libraries, researchers used iRepertoire HTBI primers and Arm-PCR of CDR3 regions. A single record per CDR3 protein comes from TCRdb applying MiXCR to the multiplex PCR reads. The table lists around 250,000 distinct CDR3 sequences, roughly 18% of them singletons, with approximately 15% in the top ten. These same data were also listed under a study on T cells in Graves' hyperthyroidism and ophthalmopathy. That work contributes: Most thyroid clonotypes expanded above 0.001 were also detected in blood.

This chain connects TRBV4-1 to TRBJ2-2; TRBD2 matches 15 bases. The sequence derives from a woman in her twenties or thirties with Graves disease. Sequencing was performed on peripheral blood mononuclear cells (PBMCs), taken at new diagnosis, from a patient treated with antithyroid drugs. DNA of the CDR3: TGCGCCAGCAGCCTATTAGGACTAGCGGGGGGGCTAGTTTGGACCGGGGAGCTGTTTTTT. It translates to CASSLLGLAGGLVWTGELFF.